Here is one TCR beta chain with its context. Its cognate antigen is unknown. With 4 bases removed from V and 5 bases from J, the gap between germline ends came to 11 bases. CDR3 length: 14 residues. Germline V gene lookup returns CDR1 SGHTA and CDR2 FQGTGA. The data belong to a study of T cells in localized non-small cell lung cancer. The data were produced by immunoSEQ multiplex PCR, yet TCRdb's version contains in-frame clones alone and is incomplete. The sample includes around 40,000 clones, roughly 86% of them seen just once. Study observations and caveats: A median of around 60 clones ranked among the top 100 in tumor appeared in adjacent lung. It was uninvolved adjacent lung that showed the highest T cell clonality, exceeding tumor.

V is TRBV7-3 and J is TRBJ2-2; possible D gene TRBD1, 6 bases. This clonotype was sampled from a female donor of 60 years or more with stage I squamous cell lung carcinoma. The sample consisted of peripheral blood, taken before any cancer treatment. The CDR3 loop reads CASSSGQKTGELFF. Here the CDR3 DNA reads TGTGCCAGCAGCTCCGGACAGAAGACCGGGGAGCTGTTTTTT.